There are a few counts of the clone carrying this T cell receptor (beta chain). The CDR3 spans 13 residues. Germline lookup yields CDR1 KGHSH and CDR2 LQKENI. Trimming at V came to 5 bases and at J to 10 bases, leaving 7 bases not matched to a gene. This sample stems from a study of T-cell reconstitution after alpha-beta-depleted transplantation in children. Preparation of the TCRbeta library involved a method that used unique molecular identifiers. TCRdb re-called the PCR reads with MiXCR, one entry per CDR3 protein. The sample lists hundreds of thousands of distinct CDR3 sequences; approximately 17% were seen once.

The sample was PBMCs from the stem cell graft donor, taken from the stem cell graft. The chain is built from TRBV18 and TRBJ2-1; 8 bases are a match to TRBD1. The origin of this receptor is a human donor who donated a stem cell graft to a child with acute myeloid leukemia. The CDR3: CASSSTGDREQFF. CDR3 nucleotides: TGTGCCAGCTCATCAACGGGGGACAGGGAGCAGTTCTTC.